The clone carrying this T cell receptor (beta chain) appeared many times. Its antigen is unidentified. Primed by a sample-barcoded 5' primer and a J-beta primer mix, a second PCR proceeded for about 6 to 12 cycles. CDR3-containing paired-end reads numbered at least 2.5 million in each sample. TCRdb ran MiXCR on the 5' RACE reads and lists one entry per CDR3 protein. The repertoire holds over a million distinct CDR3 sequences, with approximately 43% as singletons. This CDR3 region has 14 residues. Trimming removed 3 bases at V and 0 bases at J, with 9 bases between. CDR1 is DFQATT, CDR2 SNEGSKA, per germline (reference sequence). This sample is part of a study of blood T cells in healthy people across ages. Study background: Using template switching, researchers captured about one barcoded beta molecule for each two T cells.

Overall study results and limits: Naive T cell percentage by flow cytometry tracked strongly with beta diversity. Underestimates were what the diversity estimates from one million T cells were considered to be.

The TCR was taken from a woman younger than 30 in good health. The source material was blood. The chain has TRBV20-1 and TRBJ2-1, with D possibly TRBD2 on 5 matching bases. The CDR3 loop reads CSASPGSSYNEQFF. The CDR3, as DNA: TGCAGTGCTAGTCCGGGGAGCTCCTACAATGAGCAGTTCTTC.